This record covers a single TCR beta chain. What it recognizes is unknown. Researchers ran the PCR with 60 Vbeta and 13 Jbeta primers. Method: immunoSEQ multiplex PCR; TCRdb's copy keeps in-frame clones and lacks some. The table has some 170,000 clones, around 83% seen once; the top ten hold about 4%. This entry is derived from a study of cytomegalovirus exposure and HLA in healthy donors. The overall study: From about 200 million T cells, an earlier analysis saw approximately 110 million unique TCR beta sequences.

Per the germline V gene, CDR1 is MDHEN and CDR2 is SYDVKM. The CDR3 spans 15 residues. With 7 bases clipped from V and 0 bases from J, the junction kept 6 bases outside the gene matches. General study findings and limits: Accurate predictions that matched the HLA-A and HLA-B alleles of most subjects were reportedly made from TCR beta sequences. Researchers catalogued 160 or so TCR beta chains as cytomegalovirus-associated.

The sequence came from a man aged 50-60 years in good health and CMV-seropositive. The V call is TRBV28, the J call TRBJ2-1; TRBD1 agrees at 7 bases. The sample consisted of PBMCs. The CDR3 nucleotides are TGTGCCAGCACCGACAGGGCGAGCTCCTACAATGAGCAGTTCTTC. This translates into CASTDRASSYNEQFF.